The present TCR beta chain was sequenced within a study of blood T cell repertoires in COVID-19 (dated by TCRdb to 2018 to 2020). In the study overall: Collaborator samples came from the United States, Italy and Spain and covered acute and convalescent phases of COVID-19. The prospective study material was composed of cDNA or gDNA derived from T cells, B-cell-depleted T cells, or PBMCs. Deeply sampled blood TCRbeta repertoires from subjects exposed to, actively infected with, or recovered from COVID-19 were included in the dataset. A freely available public database, intended as a resource for researchers studying the immune response to SARS-CoV-2, is where the repertoires were released. The samples were drawn from two sources: the first 160 participants of the ongoing ImmuneRACE study, and 1,254 subjects contributed by 6 global collaborators. A de-identified subject ID, COVID-19 status, age in years and sex were almost always included in the sample metadata. HLA class I and class II types, where available, came from metadata supplied by the sample provider rather than from assay-based typing.

TCRbeta CDR3 regions were amplified from genomic DNA by means of the immunoSEQ Assay, a bias-controlled multiplex PCR. As for the authors' bioinformatics: Within the assay, amplification of reference gene primers was used to estimate how many nucleated cells each sample contained. To quantify the absolute abundance of each unique TCRbeta CDR3 rearrangement, sequence reads were collapsed and filtered. For each sample, productive Simpson clonality was calculated by taking the square root of Simpson's diversity index across productive rearrangements. TCRdb's version of the immuneACCESS table is confined to in-frame rearrangements and falls short of the full clone set. An unresolved V gene accounts for under half of the shortfall where checked; the remainder is of unknown origin. D and trimming were read from the DNA, whereas the V and J calls and clone size are those reported in that table. The sample table records 200,000 to 250,000 clones; 90% of these occur just once. Of the sample, 2% to 3% falls within the top ten clones.

One collaborating source in Seattle enrolled patients while the patients were actively infected and followed the patients over time throughout the course of disease. Whole blood was collected in K2EDTA tubes by collaborating institutions according to the institutions' own protocols. For TCRbeta analysis, collaborators shipped samples in one of three forms: frozen whole blood, isolated PBMCs, or DNA extracted from either of those sample types. About this clone itself: No cognate antigen has been identified for it. Per-base qualities were not stored, and no clone one base away is much larger.

Overall study outcomes, separate from this receptor: The amount of clinical and demographic metadata varied by source and participant and was provided uncurated.

This clonotype was obtained from a man aged 25-45 years with COVID-19, enrolled during active disease. What was sequenced was peripheral blood.

Here the CDR3 is given as CASSGTTSGGRSMFADTQYF. In nucleotide form, the sequence is TGTGCCAGCAGTGGTACGACTAGCGGAGGGAGGAGTATGTTTGCAGATACGCAGTATTTT. Recombination connected TRBV2 to TRBJ2-3; the junction holds 9 bases that match TRBD2. Here V drops 4 bases and J drops 4 bases, and the junction holds 21 bases not matched to any gene. The CDR3 measures 20 amino acids from cysteine to phenylalanine. Left in the record is the CDR3 DNA by itself, 60 bases read in frame from the first base. Sequences SNHLY (CDR1) and FYNNEI (CDR2) are obtained from the germline V gene.